Here is one TCR beta chain with its context. Its antigen remains unknown. The assay was immunoSEQ multiplex PCR, and TCRdb's table has in-frame clones only and misses some. The data show tens of thousands of clones, roughly 84% seen once. These data originate in a study of OX40 agonist ivuxolimab in advanced cancers. Overall study: Of mixed ages from about 23 to 90 and averaging 60 years, the group was over 80% male. The study, taken as a whole, reports: There was clonal expansion of CD4+ and CD8+ blood T cells by week 6 at 0.1 to 3.0 mg/kg.

This CDR3 contains 15 residues. Trimming cost V 4 bases and J 7 bases, with 17 bases left between them. Germline CDR1 is SGHDN and CDR2 is FVKESK. The receptor was isolated from an adult with an advanced solid tumor such as melanoma, head and neck, liver or kidney cancer. This rearrangement joins TRBV14 to TRBJ2-1; a possible D gene is TRBD2 (6 bases). This material consisted of CD4+ or CD8+ T cells sorted from blood, taken in a trial of the OX40 agonist ivuxolimab. The CDR3 sequence: CASSPLERAWNEQFF. CDR3 nucleotide sequence: TGTGCCAGCAGCCCCCTCGAGCGGGCGTGGAATGAGCAGTTCTTC.